The rows below give T cell receptor beta chains drawn from one sample of a study of technical replicates of blood from a handful of donors. TCRdb keeps only in-frame clones here, not all; method: immunoSEQ multiplex PCR. Of 65,000 to 85,000 clones listed, over 80% were seen once; the top ten hold roughly 0.3%. The sequenced sample consisted of T cells isolated from PBMCs. Every receptor here comes from a human donor in good health. The CDR3 runs from the conserved cysteine through the conserved F or W. The order of the fields is CDR3 protein, V gene.

cdr3_aa: CASSYGGGSRGTQYF
v_call: TRBV6-5

cdr3_aa: CASSPGTGQSYGYTF
v_call: TRBV7-8

cdr3_aa: CSASSTDTQYF
v_call: TRBV20-1

cdr3_aa: CATSLGLEINTEAFF
v_call: TRBV15

cdr3_aa: CASSYSWGDTGELFF
v_call: TRBV6-6

cdr3_aa: CASSWTGTGLNGYTF
v_call: TRBV6-1

cdr3_aa: CSVGGLAGIYEQYF
v_call: TRBV29-1

cdr3_aa: CASSLRQGGTLGDEQFF
v_call: TRBV7-9

cdr3_aa: CASTGLFDGELFF
v_call: TRBV19

cdr3_aa: CASSVRGLGDTEAFF
v_call: TRBV9

cdr3_aa: CASSLSTSGIFHTDTQYF
v_call: TRBV27

cdr3_aa: CSVADRGLREKLFF
v_call: TRBV29-1

cdr3_aa: CASRPWGTGNTGELFF
v_call: TRBV4-1

cdr3_aa: CAWSVVQGSAGELFF
v_call: TRBV30

cdr3_aa: CASSQDRDRIYGYTF
v_call: TRBV4-1

cdr3_aa: CATKGTGGGNEQFF
v_call: TRBV25-1

cdr3_aa: CASSSGLAGVETQYF
v_call: TRBV9

cdr3_aa: CASSLMGGRETQYF
v_call: TRBV27

cdr3_aa: CASSLTGYEQYF
v_call: TRBV11-2

cdr3_aa: CASRREFANTGELFF
v_call: TRBV27

cdr3_aa: CASSGTSENTQYF
v_call: TRBV14

cdr3_aa: CASSLARPGQLSYEQYF
v_call: TRBV5-6

cdr3_aa: CASSKDVTGRETQYF
v_call: TRBV5-1

cdr3_aa: CASSLHPRGLDTEAFF
v_call: TRBV28

cdr3_aa: CASSPGQKNNEQFF
v_call: TRBV5-1

cdr3_aa: CASSLLAGGFTDTQYF
v_call: TRBV11-3

cdr3_aa: CASIWGRGETQYF
v_call: TRBV28

cdr3_aa: CAISEMTGYYGYTF
v_call: TRBV10-3

cdr3_aa: CATSATSEETQYF
v_call: TRBV10-3